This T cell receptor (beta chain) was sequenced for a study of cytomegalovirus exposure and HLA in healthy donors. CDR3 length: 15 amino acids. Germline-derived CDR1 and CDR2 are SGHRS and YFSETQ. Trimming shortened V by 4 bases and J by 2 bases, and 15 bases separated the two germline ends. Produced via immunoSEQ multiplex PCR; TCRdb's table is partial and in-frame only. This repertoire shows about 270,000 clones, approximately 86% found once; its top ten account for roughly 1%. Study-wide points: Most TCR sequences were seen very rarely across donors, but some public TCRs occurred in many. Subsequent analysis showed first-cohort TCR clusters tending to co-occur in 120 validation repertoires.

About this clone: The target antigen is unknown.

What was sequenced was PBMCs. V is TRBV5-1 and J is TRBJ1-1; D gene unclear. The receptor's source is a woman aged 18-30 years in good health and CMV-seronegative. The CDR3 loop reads CASSPEAAFNTEAFF. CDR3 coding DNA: TGCGCCAGCAGCCCCGAGGCGGCATTTAACACTGAAGCTTTCTTT.